Listed below are T cell receptor beta chains from one sample, sequenced in a study of regulatory T cells in long-lasting Graves disease. Each CDR3 protein is one row after TCRdb ran MiXCR on the multiplex PCR reads. The sample consists of roughly 410,000 distinct CDR3 sequences, 14% to 15% of them appearing once. These data also formed part of another study, on T cells in Graves' hyperthyroidism and ophthalmopathy.

Sequencing was performed on peripheral blood mononuclear cells (PBMCs), taken at new diagnosis, from a patient treated with antithyroid drugs. The receptors shown here come from a middle-aged woman with Graves disease. Both conserved end residues are part of each CDR3. Clone size appears in some rows only: once, few, many, or a class for an expanded clone.

clone_size v_call cdr3_length cdr3_aa
many TRBV7-3 14 CASSLSAGSTEAFF
many TRBV30 15 CAWSVGDRDQETQYF
many TRBV28 15 CASSLYASGSNEQFF
many TRBV29-1 17 CSVLGGTNRGQLDTQYF
many TRBV24-1 12 CATSDLRTTWYF
- TRBV7-9 17 CASSLLAGRDNTGELFF
few TRBV2 15 CASSFNRGRVYGYTF
- TRBV20-1 16 CSAPLPRDPRGYGYTF
many TRBV7-3 16 CASSLIPTEPYNEQFF
few TRBV5-4 16 CASSLGLALNTGELLF
many TRBV6-1 14 CASSAAGGRTEAFF
many TRBV7-2 13 CASSLGRGGEQYF
many TRBV3-1 13 CASSQVQVNEQYF